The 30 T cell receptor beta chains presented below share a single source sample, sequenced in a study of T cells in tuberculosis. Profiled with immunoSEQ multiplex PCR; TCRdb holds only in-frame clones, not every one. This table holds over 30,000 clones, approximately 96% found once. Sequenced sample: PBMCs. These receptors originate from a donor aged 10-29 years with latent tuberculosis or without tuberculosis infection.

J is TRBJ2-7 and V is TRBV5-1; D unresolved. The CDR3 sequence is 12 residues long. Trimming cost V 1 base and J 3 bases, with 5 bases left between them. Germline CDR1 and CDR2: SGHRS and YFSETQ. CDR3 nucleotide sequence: TGCGCCAGCAGCTTGCCGGGCTACGAGCAGTACTTC. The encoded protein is CASSLPGYEQYF. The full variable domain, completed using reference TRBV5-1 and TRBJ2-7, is KAGVTQTPRYLIKTRGQQVTLSCSPISGHRSVSWYQQTPGQGLQFLFEYFSETQRNKGNFPGRFSGRQFSNSRSEMNVSTLELGDSALYLCASSLPGYEQYFGPGTRLTVT.

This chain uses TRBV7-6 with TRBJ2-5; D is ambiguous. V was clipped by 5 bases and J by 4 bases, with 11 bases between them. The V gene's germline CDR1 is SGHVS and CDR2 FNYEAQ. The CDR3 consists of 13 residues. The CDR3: CASSASRRETQYF. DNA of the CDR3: TGTGCCAGCAGCGCGTCCCGGAGAGAGACCCAGTACTTC.

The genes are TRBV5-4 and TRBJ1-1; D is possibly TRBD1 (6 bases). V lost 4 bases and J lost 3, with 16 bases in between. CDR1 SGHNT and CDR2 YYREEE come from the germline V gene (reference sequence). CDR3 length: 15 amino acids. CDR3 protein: CASSRQQGIDTEAFF. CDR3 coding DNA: TGTGCCAGCAGCCGCCAGCAGGGGATCGACACTGAAGCTTTCTTT.

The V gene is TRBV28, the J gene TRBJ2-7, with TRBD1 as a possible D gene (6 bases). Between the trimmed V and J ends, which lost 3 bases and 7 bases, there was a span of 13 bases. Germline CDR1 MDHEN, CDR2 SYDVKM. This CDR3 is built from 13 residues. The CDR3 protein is CASSFPARGEQYF. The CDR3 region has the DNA TGTGCCAGCAGTTTTCCGGCGAGGGGGGAGCAGTACTTC.

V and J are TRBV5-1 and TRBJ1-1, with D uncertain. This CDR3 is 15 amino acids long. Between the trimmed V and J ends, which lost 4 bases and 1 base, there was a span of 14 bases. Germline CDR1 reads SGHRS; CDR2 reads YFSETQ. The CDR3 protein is CASSPTPRGNTEAFF. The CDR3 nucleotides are TGCGCCAGCAGCCCCACACCACGGGGGAACACTGAAGCTTTCTTT. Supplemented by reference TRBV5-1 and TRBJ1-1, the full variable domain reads KAGVTQTPRYLIKTRGQQVTLSCSPISGHRSVSWYQQTPGQGLQFLFEYFSETQRNKGNFPGRFSGRQFSNSRSEMNVSTLELGDSALYLCASSPTPRGNTEAFFGQGTRLTVV.

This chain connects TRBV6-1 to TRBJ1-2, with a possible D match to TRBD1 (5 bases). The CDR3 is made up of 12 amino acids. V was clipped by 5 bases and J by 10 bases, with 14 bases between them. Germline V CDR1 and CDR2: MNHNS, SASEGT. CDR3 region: CASSHSGQLYTF. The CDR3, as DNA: TGTGCCAGCAGTCACAGTGGACAACTCTACACCTTC.

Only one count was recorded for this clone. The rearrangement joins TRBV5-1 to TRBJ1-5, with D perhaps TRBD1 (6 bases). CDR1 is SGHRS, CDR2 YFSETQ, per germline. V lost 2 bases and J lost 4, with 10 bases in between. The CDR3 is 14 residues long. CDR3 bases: TGCGCCAGCAGCTTACAGGGAATGAATCAGCCCCAGCATTTT. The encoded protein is CASSLQGMNQPQHF.

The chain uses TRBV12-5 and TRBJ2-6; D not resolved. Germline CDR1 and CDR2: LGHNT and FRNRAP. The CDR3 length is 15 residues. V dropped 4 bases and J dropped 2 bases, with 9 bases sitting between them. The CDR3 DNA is TGTGCTAGTGGTTATGGGCAGGCTGGGGCCAACGTCCTGACTTTC. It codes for CASGYGQAGANVLTF.

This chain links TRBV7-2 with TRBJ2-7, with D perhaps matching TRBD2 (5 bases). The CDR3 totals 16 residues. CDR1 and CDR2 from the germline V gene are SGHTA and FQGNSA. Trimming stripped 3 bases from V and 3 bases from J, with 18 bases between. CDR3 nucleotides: TGTGCCAGCAGCTTTTTGACTCCTAGCCTAGGCTACGAGCAGTACTTC. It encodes CASSFLTPSLGYEQYF.

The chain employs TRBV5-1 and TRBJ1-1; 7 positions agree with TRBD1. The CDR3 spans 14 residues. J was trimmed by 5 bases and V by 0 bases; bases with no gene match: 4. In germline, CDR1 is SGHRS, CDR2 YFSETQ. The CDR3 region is CASSLDRGETEAFF. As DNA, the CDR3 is TGCGCCAGCAGCTTGGACAGGGGTGAGACTGAAGCTTTCTTT.

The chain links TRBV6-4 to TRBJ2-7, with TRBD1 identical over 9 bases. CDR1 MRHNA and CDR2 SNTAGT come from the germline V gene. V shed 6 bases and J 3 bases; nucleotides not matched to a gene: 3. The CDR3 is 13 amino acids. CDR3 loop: CASSRDRDYEQYF. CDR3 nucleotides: TGTGCCAGCAGCCGGGACAGGGACTACGAGCAGTACTTC.

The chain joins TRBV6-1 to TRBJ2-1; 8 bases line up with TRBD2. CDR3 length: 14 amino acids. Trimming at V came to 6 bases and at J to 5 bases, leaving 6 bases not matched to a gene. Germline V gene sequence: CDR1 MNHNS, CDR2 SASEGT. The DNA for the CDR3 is TGTGCCAGCAGCTCCGGGACTAGTAACAATGAGCAGTTCTTC. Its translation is CASSSGTSNNEQFF.

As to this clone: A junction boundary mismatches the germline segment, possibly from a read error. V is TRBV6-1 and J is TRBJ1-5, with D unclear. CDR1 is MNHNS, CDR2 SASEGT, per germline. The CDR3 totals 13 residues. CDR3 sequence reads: CASILDGNHPQHF. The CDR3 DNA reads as TGTGCCAGCATATTGGACGGGAATCATCCCCAGCATTTT.

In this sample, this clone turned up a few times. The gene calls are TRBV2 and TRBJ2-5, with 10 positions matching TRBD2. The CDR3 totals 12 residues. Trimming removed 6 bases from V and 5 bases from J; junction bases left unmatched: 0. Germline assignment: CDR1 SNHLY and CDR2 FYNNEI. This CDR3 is CASRTSGETQYF. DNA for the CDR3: TGTGCCAGCAGGACTAGCGGGGAGACCCAGTACTTC.

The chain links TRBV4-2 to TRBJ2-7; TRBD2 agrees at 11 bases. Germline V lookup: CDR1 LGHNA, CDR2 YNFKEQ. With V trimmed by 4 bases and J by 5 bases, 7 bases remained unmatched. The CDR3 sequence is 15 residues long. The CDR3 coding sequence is TGTGCCAGCAGCCCTCCGCTAGCGGGAGGTAACGAGCAGTACTTC. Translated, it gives CASSPPLAGGNEQYF.

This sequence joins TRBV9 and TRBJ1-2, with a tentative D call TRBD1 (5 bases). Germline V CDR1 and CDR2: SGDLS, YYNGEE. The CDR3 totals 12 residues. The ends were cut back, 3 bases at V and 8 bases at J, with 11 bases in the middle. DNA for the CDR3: TGTGCCAGCAGCGCTACAGGTCGAGGCTACACCTTC. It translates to CASSATGRGYTF.

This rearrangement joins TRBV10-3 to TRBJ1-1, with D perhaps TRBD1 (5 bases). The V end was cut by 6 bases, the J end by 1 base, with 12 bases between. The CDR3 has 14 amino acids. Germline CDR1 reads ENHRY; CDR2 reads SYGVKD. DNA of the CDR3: TGTGCCATCAGAAGGGGCAGTGAGAACACTGAAGCTTTCTTT. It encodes CAIRRGSENTEAFF.

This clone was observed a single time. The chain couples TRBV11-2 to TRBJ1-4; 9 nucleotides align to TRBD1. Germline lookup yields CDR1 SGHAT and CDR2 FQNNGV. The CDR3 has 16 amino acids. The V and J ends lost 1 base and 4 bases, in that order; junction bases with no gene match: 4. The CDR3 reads CASSLGGTGRNEKLFF. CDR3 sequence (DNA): TGTGCCAGCAGCTTAGGGGGGACAGGGCGTAATGAAAAACTGTTTTTT.

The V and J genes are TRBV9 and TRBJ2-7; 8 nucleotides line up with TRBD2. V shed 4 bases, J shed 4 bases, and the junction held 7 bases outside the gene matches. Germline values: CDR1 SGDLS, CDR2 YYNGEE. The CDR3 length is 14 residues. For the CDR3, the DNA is TGTGCCAGCAGCCACGGGAGGGCCGGGTACGAGCAGTACTTC. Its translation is CASSHGRAGYEQYF. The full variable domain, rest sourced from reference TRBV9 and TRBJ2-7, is DSGVTQTPKHLITATGQRVTLRCSPRSGDLSVYWYQQSLDQGLQFLIQYYNGEERAKGNILERFSAQQFPDLHSELNLSSLELGDSALYFCASSHGRAGYEQYFGPGTRLTVT.

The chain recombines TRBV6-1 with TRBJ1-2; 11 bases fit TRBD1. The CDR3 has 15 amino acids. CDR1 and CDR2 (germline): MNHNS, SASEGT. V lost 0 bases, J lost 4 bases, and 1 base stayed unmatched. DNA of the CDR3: TGTGCCAGCAGTGAAGCGGGACAGGGGGTCTATGGCTACACCTTC. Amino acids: CASSEAGQGVYGYTF.

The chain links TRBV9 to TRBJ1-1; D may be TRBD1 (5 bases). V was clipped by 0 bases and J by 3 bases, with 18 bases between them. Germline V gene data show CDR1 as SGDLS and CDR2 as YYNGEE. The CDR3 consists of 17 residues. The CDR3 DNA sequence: TGTGCCAGCAGCGTAGGGCCCGGATCGGGGGGACACACTGAAGCTTTCTTT. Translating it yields CASSVGPGSGGHTEAFF.

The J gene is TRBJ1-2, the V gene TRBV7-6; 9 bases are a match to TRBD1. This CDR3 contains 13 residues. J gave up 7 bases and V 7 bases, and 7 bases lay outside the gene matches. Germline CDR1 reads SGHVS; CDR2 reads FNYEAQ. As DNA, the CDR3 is TGTGCCAGCATCAACAGGGGGCAAGGTGGCTACACCTTC. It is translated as CASINRGQGGYTF.

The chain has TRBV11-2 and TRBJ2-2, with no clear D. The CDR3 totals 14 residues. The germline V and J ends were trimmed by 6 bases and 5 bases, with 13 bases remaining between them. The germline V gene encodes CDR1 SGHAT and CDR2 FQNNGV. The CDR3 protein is CASSSVRYTGELFF. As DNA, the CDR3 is TGTGCCAGCAGTTCCGTCCGCTATACCGGGGAGCTGTTTTTT.

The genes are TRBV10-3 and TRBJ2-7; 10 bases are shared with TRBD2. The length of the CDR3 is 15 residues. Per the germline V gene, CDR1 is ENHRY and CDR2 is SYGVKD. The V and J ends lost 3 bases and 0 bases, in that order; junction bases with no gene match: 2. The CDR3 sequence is CAISDTSGNSYEQYF. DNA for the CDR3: TGTGCCATCAGTGATACTAGCGGGAACTCCTACGAGCAGTACTTC.

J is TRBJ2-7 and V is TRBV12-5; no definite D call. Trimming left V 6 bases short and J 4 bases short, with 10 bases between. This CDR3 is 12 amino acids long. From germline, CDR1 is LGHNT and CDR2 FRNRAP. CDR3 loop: CASGQNYYEQYF. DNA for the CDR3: TGTGCTAGTGGCCAGAACTATTACGAGCAGTACTTC. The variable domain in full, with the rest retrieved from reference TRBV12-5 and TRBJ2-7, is DARVTQTPRHKVTEMGQEVTMRCQPILGHNTVFWYRQTMMQGLELLAYFRNRAPLDDSGMPKDRFSAEMPDATLATLKIQPSEPRDSAVYFCASGQNYYEQYFGPGTRLTVT.

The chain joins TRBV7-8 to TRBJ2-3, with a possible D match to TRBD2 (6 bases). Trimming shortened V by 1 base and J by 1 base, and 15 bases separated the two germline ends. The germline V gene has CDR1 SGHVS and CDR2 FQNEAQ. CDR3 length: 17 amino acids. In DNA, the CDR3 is TGTGCCAGCAGCTTAGTCCGTAGCGGCTTGGGCACAGATACGCAGTATTTT. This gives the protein CASSLVRSGLGTDTQYF. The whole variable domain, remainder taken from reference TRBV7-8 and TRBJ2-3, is GAGVSQSPRYKVAKRGQDVALRCDPISGHVSLFWYQQALGQGPEFLTYFQNEAQLDKSGLPSDRFFAERPEGSVSTLKIQRTQQEDSAVYLCASSLVRSGLGTDTQYFGPGTRLTVL.

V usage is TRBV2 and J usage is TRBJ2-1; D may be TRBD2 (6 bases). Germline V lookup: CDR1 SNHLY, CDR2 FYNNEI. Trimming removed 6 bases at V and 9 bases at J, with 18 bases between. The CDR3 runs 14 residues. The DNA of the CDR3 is TGTGCCAGCAGCCGGACTCATGGAGGGACTGAGCAGTTCTTC. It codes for CASSRTHGGTEQFF.

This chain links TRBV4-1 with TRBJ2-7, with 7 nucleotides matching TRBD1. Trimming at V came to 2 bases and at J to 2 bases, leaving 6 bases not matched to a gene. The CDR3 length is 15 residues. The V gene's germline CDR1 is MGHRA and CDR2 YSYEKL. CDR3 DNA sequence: TGCGCCAGCAGCCAATACCCGGGGACAGCCTACGAGCAGTACTTC. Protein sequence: CASSQYPGTAYEQYF.

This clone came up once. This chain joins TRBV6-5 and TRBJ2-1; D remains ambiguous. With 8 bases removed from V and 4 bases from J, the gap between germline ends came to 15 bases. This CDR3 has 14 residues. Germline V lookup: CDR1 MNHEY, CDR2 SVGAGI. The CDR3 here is CASAKETWYNEQFF. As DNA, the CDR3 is TGTGCCAGCGCGAAAGAAACCTGGTACAATGAGCAGTTCTTC.

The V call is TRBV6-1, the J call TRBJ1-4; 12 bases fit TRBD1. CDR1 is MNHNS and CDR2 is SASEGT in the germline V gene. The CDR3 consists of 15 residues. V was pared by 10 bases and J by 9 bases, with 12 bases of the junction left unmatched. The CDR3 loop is CAIYGPGQGAKKLFF. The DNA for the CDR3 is TGTGCCATCTACGGTCCGGGACAGGGGGCGAAAAAACTGTTTTTT.